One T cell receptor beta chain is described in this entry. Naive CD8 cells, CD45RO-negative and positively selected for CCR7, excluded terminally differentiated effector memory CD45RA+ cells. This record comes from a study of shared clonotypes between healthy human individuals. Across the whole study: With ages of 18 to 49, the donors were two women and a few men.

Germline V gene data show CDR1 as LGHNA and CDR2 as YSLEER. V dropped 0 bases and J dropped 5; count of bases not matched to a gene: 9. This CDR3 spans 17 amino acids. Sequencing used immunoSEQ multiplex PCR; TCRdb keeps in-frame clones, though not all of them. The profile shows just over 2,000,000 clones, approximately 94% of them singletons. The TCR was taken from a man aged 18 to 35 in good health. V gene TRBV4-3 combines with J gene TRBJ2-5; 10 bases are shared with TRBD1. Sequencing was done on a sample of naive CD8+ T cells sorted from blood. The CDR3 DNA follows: TGCGCCAGCAGCCAAGAAATGGTCGGGACAGGGGAGGAGACCCAGTACTTC. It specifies CASSQEMVGTGEETQYF.